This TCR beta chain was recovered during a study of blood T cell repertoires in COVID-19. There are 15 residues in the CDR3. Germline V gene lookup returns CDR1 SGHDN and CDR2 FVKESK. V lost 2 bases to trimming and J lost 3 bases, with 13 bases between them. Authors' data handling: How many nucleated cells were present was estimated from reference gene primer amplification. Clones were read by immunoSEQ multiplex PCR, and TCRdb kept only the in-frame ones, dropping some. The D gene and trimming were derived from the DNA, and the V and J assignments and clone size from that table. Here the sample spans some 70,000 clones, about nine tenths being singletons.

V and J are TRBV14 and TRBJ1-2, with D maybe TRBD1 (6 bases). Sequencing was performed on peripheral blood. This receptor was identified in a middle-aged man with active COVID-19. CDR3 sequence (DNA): TGTGCCAGCAGCCAACTGCAGGGGCGGGACTATGGCTACACCTTC. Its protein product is CASSQLQGRDYGYTF.